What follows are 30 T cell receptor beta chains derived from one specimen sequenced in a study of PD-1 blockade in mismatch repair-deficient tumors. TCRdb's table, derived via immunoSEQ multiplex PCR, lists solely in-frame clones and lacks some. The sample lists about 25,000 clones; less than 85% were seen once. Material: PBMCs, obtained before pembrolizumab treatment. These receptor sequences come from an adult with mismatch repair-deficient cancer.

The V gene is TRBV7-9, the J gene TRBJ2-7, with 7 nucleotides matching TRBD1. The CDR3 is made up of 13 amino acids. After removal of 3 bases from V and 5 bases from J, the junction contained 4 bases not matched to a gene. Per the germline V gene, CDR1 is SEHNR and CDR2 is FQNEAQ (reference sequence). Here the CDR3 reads CASSLTGRDEQYF. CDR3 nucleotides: TGTGCCAGCAGCTTGACAGGGCGGGACGAGCAGTACTTC. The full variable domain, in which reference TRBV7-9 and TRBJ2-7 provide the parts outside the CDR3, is DTGVSQNPRHKITKRGQNVTFRCDPISEHNRLYWYRQTLGQGPEFLTYFQNEAQLEKSRLLSDRFSAERPKGSFSTLEIQRTEQGDSAMYLCASSLTGRDEQYFGPGTRLTVT.

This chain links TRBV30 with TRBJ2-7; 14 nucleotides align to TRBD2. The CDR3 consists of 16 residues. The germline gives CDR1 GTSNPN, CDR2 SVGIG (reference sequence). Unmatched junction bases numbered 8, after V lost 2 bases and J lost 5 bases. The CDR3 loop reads CAWSRLAGGPLHEQYF. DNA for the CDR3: TGTGCCTGGAGTAGACTAGCGGGAGGGCCTCTTCACGAGCAGTACTTC.

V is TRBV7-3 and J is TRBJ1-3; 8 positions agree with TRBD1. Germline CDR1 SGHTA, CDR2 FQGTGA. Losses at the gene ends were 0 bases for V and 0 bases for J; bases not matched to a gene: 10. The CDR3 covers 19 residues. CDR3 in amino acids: CASSLTIGRTGSSGNTIYF. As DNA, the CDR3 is TGTGCCAGCAGCTTAACTATAGGGCGGACAGGGAGCTCTGGAAACACCATATATTTT.

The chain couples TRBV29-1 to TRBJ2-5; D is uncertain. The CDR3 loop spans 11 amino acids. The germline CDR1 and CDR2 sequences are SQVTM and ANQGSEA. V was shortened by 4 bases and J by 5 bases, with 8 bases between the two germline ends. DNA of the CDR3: TGCAGCGTTGTACGGCGGGAGACCCAGTACTTC. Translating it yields CSVVRRETQYF.

The CDR3 region is CASSLVGGPQETQYF. DNA for the CDR3: TGCGCCAGCAGCTTGGTAGGGGGCCCCCAAGAGACCCAGTACTTC. The rearrangement joins TRBV5-1 to TRBJ2-5, with 7 bases fitting TRBD1. Germline values: CDR1 SGHRS, CDR2 YFSETQ. Trimming removed 0 bases from V and 1 base from J; junction bases left unmatched: 3. The CDR3 length is 15 residues.

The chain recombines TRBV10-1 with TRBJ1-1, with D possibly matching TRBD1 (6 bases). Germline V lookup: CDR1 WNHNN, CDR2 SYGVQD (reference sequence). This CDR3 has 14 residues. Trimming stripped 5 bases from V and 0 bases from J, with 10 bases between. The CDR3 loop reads CASSRGGLNTEAFF. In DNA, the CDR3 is TGCGCCAGCAGTAGAGGGGGATTGAACACTGAAGCTTTCTTT.

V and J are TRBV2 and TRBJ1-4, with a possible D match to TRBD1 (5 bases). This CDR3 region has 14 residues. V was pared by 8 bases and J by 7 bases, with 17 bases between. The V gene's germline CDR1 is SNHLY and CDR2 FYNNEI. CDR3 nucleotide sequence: TGTGCCAGCGCTGGGACTCCGGGAGGTGAAAAACTGTTTTTT. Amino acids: CASAGTPGGEKLFF.

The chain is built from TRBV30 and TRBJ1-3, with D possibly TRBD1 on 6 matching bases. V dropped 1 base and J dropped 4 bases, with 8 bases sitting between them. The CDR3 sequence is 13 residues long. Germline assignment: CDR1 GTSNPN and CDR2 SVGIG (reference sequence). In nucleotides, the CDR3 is TGTGCCTGGAGTGCAGGGGACGGAAACACCATATATTTT. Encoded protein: CAWSAGDGNTIYF.

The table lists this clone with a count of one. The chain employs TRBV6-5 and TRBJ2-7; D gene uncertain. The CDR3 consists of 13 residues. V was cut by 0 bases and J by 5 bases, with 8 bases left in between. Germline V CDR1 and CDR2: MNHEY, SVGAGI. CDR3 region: CASSYSSHNEQYF. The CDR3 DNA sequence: TGTGCCAGCAGTTACTCTTCACACAACGAGCAGTACTTC.

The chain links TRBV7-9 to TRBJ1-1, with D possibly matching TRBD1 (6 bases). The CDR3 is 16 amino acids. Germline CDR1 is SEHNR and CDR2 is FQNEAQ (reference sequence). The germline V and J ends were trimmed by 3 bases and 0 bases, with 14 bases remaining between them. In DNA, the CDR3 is TGTGCCAGCAGCTTGCCGGACCCAGGGGTGAACACTGAAGCTTTCTTT. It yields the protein CASSLPDPGVNTEAFF.

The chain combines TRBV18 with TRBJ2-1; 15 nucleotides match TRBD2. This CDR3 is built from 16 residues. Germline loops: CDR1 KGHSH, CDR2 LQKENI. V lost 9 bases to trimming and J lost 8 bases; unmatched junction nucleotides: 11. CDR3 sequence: CASFTGLAGGQDEQFF. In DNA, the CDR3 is TGTGCCAGTTTCACTGGACTAGCGGGAGGGCAGGATGAGCAGTTCTTC.

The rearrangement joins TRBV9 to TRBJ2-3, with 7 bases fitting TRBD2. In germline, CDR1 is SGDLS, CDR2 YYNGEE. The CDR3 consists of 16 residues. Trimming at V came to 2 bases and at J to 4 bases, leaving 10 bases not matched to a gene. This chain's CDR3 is CASSVRGGSRADTQYF. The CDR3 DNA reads TGTGCCAGCAGCGTTAGAGGCGGGAGTAGGGCAGATACGCAGTATTTT.

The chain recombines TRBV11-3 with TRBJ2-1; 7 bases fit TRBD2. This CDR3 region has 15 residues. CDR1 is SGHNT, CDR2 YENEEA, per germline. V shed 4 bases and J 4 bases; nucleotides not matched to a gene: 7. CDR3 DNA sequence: TGTGCCAGCAGCTGGGAGCGGGACTTTTACAATGAGCAGTTCTTC. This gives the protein CASSWERDFYNEQFF.

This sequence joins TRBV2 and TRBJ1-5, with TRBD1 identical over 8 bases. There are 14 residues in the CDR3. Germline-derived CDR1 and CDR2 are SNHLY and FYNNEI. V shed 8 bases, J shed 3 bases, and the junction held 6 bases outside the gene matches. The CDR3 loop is CASRTGLINQPQHF. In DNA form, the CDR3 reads TGTGCCAGCCGGACAGGGCTTATCAATCAGCCCCAGCATTTT.

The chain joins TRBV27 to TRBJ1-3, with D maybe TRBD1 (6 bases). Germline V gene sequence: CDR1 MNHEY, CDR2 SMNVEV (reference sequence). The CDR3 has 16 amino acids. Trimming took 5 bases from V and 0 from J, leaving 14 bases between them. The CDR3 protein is CASSRAGQSSGNTIYF. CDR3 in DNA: TGTGCCAGCAGTCGCGCAGGACAGAGCTCTGGAAACACCATATATTTT.

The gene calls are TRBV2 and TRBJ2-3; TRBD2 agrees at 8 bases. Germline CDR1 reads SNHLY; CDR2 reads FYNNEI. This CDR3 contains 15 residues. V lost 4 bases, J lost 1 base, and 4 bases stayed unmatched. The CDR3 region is CASSGAGGGTDTQYF. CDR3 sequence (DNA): TGTGCCAGCAGTGGGGCGGGAGGAGGCACAGATACGCAGTATTTT.

The CDR3 reads CASRRTGMVPEQYF. The CDR3 DNA is TGCGCCAGCAGACGGACAGGGATGGTGCCGGAGCAGTACTTC. This chain joins TRBV5-1 and TRBJ2-7; 8 bases align to TRBD1. Trimming took 5 bases from V and 7 from J; bases not matched to a gene: 11. The CDR3 totals 14 residues. Per the germline V gene, CDR1 is SGHRS and CDR2 is YFSETQ.

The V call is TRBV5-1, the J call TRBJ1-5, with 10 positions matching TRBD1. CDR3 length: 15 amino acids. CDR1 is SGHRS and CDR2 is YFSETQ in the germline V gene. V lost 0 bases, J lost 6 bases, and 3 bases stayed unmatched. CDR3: CASSLDGTGVQPQHF. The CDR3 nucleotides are TGCGCCAGCAGCTTGGACGGGACAGGGGTTCAGCCCCAGCATTTT.

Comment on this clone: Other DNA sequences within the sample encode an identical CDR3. This CDR3 is CASSKRGDGYEQYF. CDR3 DNA: TGTGCCAGCAGCAAACGGGGAGATGGGTACGAGCAGTACTTC. The chain couples TRBV5-4 to TRBJ2-7; possibly TRBD2 for D (5 bases). The length of the CDR3 is 14 residues. V shed 4 bases and J shed 4 bases, with 15 bases lying between them. In germline, CDR1 is SGHNT, CDR2 YYREEE (reference sequence).

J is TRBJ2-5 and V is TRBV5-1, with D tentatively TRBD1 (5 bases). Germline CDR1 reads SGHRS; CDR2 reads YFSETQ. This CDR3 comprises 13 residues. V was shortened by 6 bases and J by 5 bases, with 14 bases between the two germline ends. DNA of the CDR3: TGCGCCAGCATCCCTCAAGCAGGGGAGACCCAGTACTTC. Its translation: CASIPQAGETQYF. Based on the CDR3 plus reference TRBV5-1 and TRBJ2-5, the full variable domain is KAGVTQTPRYLIKTRGQQVTLSCSPISGHRSVSWYQQTPGQGLQFLFEYFSETQRNKGNFPGRFSGRQFSNSRSEMNVSTLELGDSALYLCASIPQAGETQYFGPGTRLLVL.

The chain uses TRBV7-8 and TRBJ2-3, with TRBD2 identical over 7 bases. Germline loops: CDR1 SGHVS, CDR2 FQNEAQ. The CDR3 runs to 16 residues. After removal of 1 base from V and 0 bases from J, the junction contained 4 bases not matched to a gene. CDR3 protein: CASSLGSGASTDTQYF. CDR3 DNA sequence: TGTGCCAGCAGCTTAGGGAGCGGGGCCAGCACAGATACGCAGTATTTT.

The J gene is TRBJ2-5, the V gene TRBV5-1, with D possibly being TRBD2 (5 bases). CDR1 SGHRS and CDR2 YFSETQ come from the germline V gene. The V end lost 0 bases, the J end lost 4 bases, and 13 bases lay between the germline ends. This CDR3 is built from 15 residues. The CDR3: CASSLVRVRGETQYF. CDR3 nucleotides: TGCGCCAGCAGCTTGGTGCGGGTGCGCGGAGAGACCCAGTACTTC.

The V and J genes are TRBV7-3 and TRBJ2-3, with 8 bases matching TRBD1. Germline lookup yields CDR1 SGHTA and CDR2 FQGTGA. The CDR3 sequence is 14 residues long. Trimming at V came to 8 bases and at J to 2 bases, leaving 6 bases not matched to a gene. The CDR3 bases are TGTGCCAGCCGGGGGACAGGAGCCACAGATACGCAGTATTTT. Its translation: CASRGTGATDTQYF. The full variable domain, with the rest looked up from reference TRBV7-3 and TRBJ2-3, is GAGVSQTPSNKVTEKGKYVELRCDPISGHTALYWYRQSLGQGPEFLIYFQGTGAADDSGLPNDRFFAVRPEGSVSTLKIQRTERGDSAVYLCASRGTGATDTQYFGPGTRLTVL.

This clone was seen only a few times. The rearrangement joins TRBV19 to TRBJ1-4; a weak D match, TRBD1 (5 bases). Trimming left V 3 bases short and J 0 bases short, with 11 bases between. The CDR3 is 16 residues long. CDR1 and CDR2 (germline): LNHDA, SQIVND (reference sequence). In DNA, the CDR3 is TGTGCCAGTAGTATTCGGGGGGGTGCAACTAATGAAAAACTGTTTTTT. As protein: CASSIRGGATNEKLFF.

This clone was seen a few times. The CDR3 here is CASSFPSASYEQYF. As DNA, the CDR3 is TGTGCCAGCAGTTTCCCTAGCGCCTCCTACGAGCAGTACTTC. The V gene is TRBV28, the J gene TRBJ2-7; maybe TRBD2 (6 bases). This CDR3 is 14 amino acids long. Trimming removed 3 bases at V and 0 bases at J, with 9 bases between. Germline lookup yields CDR1 MDHEN and CDR2 SYDVKM. Based on the CDR3 plus reference TRBV28 and TRBJ2-7, the full variable domain is DVKVTQSSRYLVKRTGEKVFLECVQDMDHENMFWYRQDPGLGLRLIYFSYDVKMKEKGDIPEGYSVSREKKERFSLILESASTNQTSMYLCASSFPSASYEQYFGPGTRLTVT.

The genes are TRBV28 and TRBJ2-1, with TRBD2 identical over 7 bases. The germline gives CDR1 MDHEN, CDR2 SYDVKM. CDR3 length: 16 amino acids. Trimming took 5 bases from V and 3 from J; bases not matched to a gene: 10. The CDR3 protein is CASSRLSSGHYNEQFF. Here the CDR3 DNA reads TGTGCCAGCAGTCGTCTAAGTAGCGGGCACTACAATGAGCAGTTCTTC.

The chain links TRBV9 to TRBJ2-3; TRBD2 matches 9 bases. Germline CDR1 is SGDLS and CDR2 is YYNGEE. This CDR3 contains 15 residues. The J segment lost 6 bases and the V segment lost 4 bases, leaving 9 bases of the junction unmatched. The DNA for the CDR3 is TGTGCCAGCAGCCTTCTCCCGCGGGGGGGGGATACGCAGTATTTT. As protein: CASSLLPRGGDTQYF.

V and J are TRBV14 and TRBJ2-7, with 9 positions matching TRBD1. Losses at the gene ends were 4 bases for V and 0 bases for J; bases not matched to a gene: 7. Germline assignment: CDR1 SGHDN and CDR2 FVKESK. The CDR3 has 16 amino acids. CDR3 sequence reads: CASSREDRGLSYEQYF. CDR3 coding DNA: TGTGCCAGCAGCCGAGAGGACAGGGGCCTCTCCTACGAGCAGTACTTC.

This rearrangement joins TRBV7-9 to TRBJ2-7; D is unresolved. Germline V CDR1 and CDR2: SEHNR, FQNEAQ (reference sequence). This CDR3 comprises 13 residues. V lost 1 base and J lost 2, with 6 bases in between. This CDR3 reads CASSLGSTYEQYF. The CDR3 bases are TGTGCCAGCAGCTTAGGGAGTACCTACGAGCAGTACTTC.

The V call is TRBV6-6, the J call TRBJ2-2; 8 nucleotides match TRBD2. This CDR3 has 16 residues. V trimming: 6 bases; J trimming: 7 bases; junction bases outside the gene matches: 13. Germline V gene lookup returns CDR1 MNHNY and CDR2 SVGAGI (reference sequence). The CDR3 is CASSRGTGGHLGELFF. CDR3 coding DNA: TGTGCCAGCAGCCGTGGGACGGGAGGGCATCTCGGGGAGCTGTTTTTT.